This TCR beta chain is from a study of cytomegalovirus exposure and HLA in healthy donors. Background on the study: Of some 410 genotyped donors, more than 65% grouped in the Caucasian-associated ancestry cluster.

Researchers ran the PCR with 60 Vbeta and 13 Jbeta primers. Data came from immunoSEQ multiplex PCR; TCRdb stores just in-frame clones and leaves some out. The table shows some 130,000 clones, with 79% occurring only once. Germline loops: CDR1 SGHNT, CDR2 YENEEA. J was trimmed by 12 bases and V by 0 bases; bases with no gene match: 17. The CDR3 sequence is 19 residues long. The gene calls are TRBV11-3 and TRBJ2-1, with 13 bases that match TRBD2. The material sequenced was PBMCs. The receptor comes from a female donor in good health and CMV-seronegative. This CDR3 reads CASSLDLPLELAGGPGQFF. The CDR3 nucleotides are TGTGCCAGCAGCTTAGATCTCCCCCTAGAACTAGCGGGAGGGCCCGGGCAGTTCTTC.